The rows below give T cell receptor beta chains drawn from one sample of a study of blood T cell repertoires in COVID-19. The protocol was immunoSEQ multiplex PCR, while the TCRdb copy is restricted to in-frame clones and leaves out a portion. The sample gives fewer than 350,000 clones, 70% to 90% of which show up once; 2.1% is in the top ten. The sample taken for sequencing was peripheral blood. The origin of the receptors is a woman aged 25 to 39 who had recovered from COVID-19. CDR3s include the opening cysteine and the closing phenylalanine or tryptophan. The D gene is left open where the match is weak. Where a row states a size, it is once, few, many or the class of an expanded clone; other rows omit it.

d_call	clone_size	v_call	j_call	cdr3_aa	cdr3_nt
-	-	TRBV6-2/TRBV6-3	TRBJ2-1	CASSQGGNEQFF	TGTGCCAGCAGCCAGGGGGGGAATGAGCAGTTCTTC
TRBD2	-	TRBV3-1/TRBV3-2	TRBJ2-4	CASRGGDIQYF	TGTGCCAGCCGGGGGGGGGACATTCAGTACTTC
-	-	TRBV29-1	TRBJ2-1	CSVGFRADEQFF	TGCAGCGTTGGGTTCAGGGCGGATGAGCAGTTCTTC
-	-	TRBV19	TRBJ1-4	CASSSRDYNEKLFF	TGTGCCAGTAGTAGCCGGGACTACAATGAAAAACTGTTTTTT
-	-	TRBV6-5	TRBJ2-3	CASSQWTERNTQYF	TGTGCCAGCAGCCAATGGACTGAGAGAAATACGCAGTATTTT
TRBD2	-	TRBV18	TRBJ2-5	CASSPQLAGNQETQYF	TGTGCCAGCTCACCACAGCTAGCGGGGAACCAAGAGACCCAGTACTTC
-	-	TRBV5-5	TRBJ1-5	CASSYQGDSNQPQHF	TGTGCCAGCAGCTACCAGGGCGATAGCAATCAGCCCCAGCATTTT
-	-	TRBV27	TRBJ1-1	CASRSRTDNTEAFF	TGTGCCAGCAGATCTAGGACAGACAACACTGAAGCTTTCTTT
-	-	TRBV24-1	TRBJ2-5	CATSGPGEGGTQYF	TGTGCCACCAGTGGTCCAGGGGAAGGGGGGACCCAGTACTTC
TRBD2	-	TRBV6-5	TRBJ2-2	CASSYSSGGAGELFF	TGTGCCAGCAGTTACTCGTCGGGGGGGGCCGGGGAGCTGTTTTTT
TRBD2	-	TRBV6-5	TRBJ2-7	CASSYSGTFYEQYF	TGTGCCAGCAGTTACAGCGGGACTTTTTACGAGCAGTACTTC
TRBD2	-	TRBV10-3	TRBJ2-2	CAIRPAGGGTGELFF	TGTGCCATCAGACCAGCGGGGGGGGGCACCGGGGAGCTGTTTTTT
TRBD1	-	TRBV15	TRBJ1-5	CATSRQGVNQPQHF	TGTGCCACCAGCCGCCAGGGGGTTAATCAGCCCCAGCATTTT
-	few	TRBV21-1	TRBJ2-7	CASSKHRGKPYEQYF	TGTGCCAGCAGCAAACACAGGGGAAAACCCTACGAGCAGTACTTC
TRBD2	-	TRBV28	TRBJ2-1	CASRLGLAGQWEQFF	TGTGCCAGCAGACTGGGGCTAGCGGGACAGTGGGAGCAGTTCTTC
-	-	TRBV7-2	TRBJ1-1	CASSLGRGMNTEAFF	TGTGCCAGCAGCTTAGGGCGGGGTATGAACACTGAAGCTTTCTTT
-	-	TRBV5-1	TRBJ1-4	CASSLMGIGGEKLFF	TGCGCCAGCAGCTTAATGGGGATAGGAGGAGAAAAACTGTTTTTT
TRBD1	-	TRBV29-1	TRBJ1-1	CSVAPETTGVGAFF	TGCAGCGTTGCGCCAGAGACGACAGGGGTGGGGGCTTTCTTT
-	-	TRBV21-1	TRBJ2-1	CASSKGTSDPADYEQFF	TGTGCCAGCAGCAAAGGAACTAGCGACCCCGCCGACTATGAGCAGTTCTTC
TRBD2	-	TRBV6-2/TRBV6-3	TRBJ2-7	CASSLGLAVSYEQYF	TGTGCCAGCAGTCTCGGACTAGCGGTATCCTACGAGCAGTACTTC